Listed here are 10 T cell receptor beta chains from one sample, sequenced in a study of cytomegalovirus exposure and HLA in healthy donors (TCRdb year 2017). Libraries were prepared through the immunoSEQ multiplex PCR assay. The clones in this table, taken by TCRdb from immuneACCESS, are in-frame only. Not every clone is retained; where verified, under half of the shortfall comes from an unresolved V gene, and the cause of the rest is unknown. The sample table lists approximately 270,000 clones, 80% to 90% of them with a count of one. Clones ranked in the top ten supply 0.95% to 1.1% of the sample. What was sequenced was PBMCs. The receptors derive from a woman aged 18-30 years in good health and CMV-seronegative.

J is TRBJ2-5 and V is TRBV7-6, with 9 bases that match TRBD2. J lost 7 bases, V lost 5 bases, and 11 bases had no gene match. This CDR3 has 15 amino acids. CDR1 and CDR2 (germline): SGHVS, FNYEAQ. This CDR3 is CASSPGLATLGTQYF. CDR3 sequence (DNA): TGTGCCAGCAGCCCGGGACTAGCTACCCTGGGGACCCAGTACTTC.

The rearrangement links TRBV4-3 to TRBJ1-1, with D possibly matching TRBD1 (5 bases). Germline V gives CDR1 LGHNA, CDR2 YSLEER. The ends were cut back, 3 bases at V and 3 bases at J, with 11 bases in the middle. The CDR3 sequence is 14 residues long. The DNA for the CDR3 is TGCGCCAGCAGCCAGGAGGGGAGTTACACTGAAGCTTTCTTT. Translation gives CASSQEGSYTEAFF.

This sequence joins TRBV7-2 and TRBJ2-1; maybe TRBD2 (6 bases). This CDR3 is 16 amino acids long. V shed 3 bases and J shed 0 bases, with 12 bases lying between them. Germline V lookup: CDR1 SGHTA, CDR2 FQGNSA. CDR3 region: CASSFSRGSSYNEQFF. CDR3 sequence (DNA): TGTGCCAGCAGCTTTTCTCGGGGGAGCTCCTACAATGAGCAGTTCTTC.

The gene calls are TRBV7-9 and TRBJ2-7; possibly TRBD1 for D (6 bases). The V end lost 5 bases, the J end lost 0 bases, and 20 bases lay between the germline ends. The germline gives CDR1 SEHNR, CDR2 FQNEAQ (reference sequence). CDR3 length: 17 residues. The CDR3 here is CASSPGVGNPSSYEQYF. CDR3 sequence (DNA): TGTGCCAGCAGCCCAGGGGTGGGGAATCCCAGCTCCTACGAGCAGTACTTC.

The chain has TRBV30 and TRBJ2-2; D unclear. In germline, CDR1 is GTSNPN, CDR2 SVGIG (reference sequence). The CDR3 length is 12 residues. The germline V and J ends were trimmed by 3 bases and 5 bases, with 7 bases remaining between them. The chain's CDR3 is CAWRPRTGELFF. The CDR3 nucleotides are TGTGCCTGGAGGCCCCGGACCGGGGAGCTGTTTTTT.

The chain joins TRBV29-1 to TRBJ2-5; a possible D gene is TRBD1 (6 bases). This CDR3 is 15 amino acids long. V was cut by 3 bases and J by 0 bases, with 14 bases left in between. The V gene's germline CDR1 is SQVTM and CDR2 ANQGSEA. DNA of the CDR3: TGCAGCGTTGATGGAGTTACAGGGTACCAAGAGACCCAGTACTTC. Protein product: CSVDGVTGYQETQYF.

The CDR3 protein is CASRAREDPYNEQFF. DNA for the CDR3: TGTGCCAGCAGGGCCAGGGAGGATCCCTACAATGAGCAGTTCTTC. The V gene is TRBV2, the J gene TRBJ2-1, with D perhaps matching TRBD2 (6 bases). Germline lookup yields CDR1 SNHLY and CDR2 FYNNEI. Trimming shortened V by 6 bases and J by 2 bases, and 14 bases separated the two germline ends. This CDR3 is built from 15 residues.

In regard to this clone: Additional DNA sequences in this sample encode the identical CDR3. The chain employs TRBV6-5 and TRBJ2-7; D uncertain. Germline CDR1 MNHEY, CDR2 SVGAGI. This CDR3 contains 11 residues. The germline V and J ends were trimmed by 2 bases and 4 bases, with 3 bases remaining between them. CDR3 in amino acids: CASSYRYEQYF. In DNA form, the CDR3 reads TGTGCCAGCAGTTACCGGTACGAGCAGTACTTC.

The V call is TRBV13, the J call TRBJ2-2, with D maybe TRBD2 (6 bases). Trimming stripped 6 bases from V and 1 base from J, with 12 bases between. There are 15 residues in the CDR3. CDR1 and CDR2 (germline): PRHDT, FYEKMQ (reference sequence). The chain's CDR3 is CASSYGTLNTGELFF. The CDR3 coding sequence is TGTGCCAGCAGTTACGGGACTTTGAACACCGGGGAGCTGTTTTTT. The whole variable domain, filled in from reference TRBV13 and TRBJ2-2, reads AAGVIQSPRHLIKEKRETATLKCYPIPRHDTVYWYQQGPGQDPQFLISFYEKMQSDKGSIPDRFSAQQFSDYHSELNMSSLELGDSALYFCASSYGTLNTGELFFGEGSRLTVL.

This clone came up once. The rearrangement uses TRBV28 and TRBJ1-2; 7 nucleotides line up with TRBD1. The germline V gene has CDR1 MDHEN and CDR2 SYDVKM. This CDR3 is built from 15 residues. V shed 4 bases, J shed 6 bases, and the junction held 11 bases outside the gene matches. The CDR3 is CASSSPGTVQNGYTF. In nucleotides, the CDR3 is TGTGCCAGCAGTTCCCCCGGGACAGTACAGAATGGCTACACCTTC.